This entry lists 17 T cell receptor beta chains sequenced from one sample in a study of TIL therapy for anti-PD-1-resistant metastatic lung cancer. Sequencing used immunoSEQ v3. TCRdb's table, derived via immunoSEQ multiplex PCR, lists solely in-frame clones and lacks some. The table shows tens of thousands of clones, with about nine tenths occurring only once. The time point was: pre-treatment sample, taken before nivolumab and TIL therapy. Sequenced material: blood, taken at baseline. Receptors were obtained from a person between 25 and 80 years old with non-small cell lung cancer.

In DNA form, the CDR3 reads TGTGCCAGTAGAACTAGCGGGGGTACAGATACGCAGTATTTT. Protein: CASRTSGGTDTQYF. The chain has TRBV19 and TRBJ2-3; 11 nucleotides match TRBD2. This CDR3 has 14 residues. Losses at the gene ends were 6 bases for V and 3 bases for J; bases not matched to a gene: 2. Looked up from germline, CDR1 is LNHDA and CDR2 is SQIVND (reference sequence). The whole variable domain, filled in from reference TRBV19 and TRBJ2-3, reads DGGITQSPKYLFRKEGQNVTLSCEQNLNHDAMYWYRQDPGQGLRLIYYSQIVNDFQKGDIAEGYSVSREKKESFPLTVTSAQKNPTAFYLCASRTSGGTDTQYFGPGTRLTVL.

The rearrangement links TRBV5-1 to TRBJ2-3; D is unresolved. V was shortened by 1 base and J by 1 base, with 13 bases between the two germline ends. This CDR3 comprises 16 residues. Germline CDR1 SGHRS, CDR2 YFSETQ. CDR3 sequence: CASSLQATAGTDTQYF. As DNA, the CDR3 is TGCGCCAGCAGCTTGCAAGCAACGGCTGGCACAGATACGCAGTATTTT.

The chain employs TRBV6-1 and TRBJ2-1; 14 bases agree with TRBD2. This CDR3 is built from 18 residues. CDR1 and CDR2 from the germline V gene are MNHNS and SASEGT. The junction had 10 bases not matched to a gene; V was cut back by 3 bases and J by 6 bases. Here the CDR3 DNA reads TGTGCCAGCAGTGACATTGTGGGACTAGCGGGGGAGCGCAATGAGCAGTTCTTC. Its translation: CASSDIVGLAGERNEQFF.

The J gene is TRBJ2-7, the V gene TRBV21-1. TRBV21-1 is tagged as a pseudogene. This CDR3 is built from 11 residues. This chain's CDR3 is CASSISYEQYF. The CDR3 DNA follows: TGTGCCAGCAGCATTTCCTACGAGCAGTACTTC.

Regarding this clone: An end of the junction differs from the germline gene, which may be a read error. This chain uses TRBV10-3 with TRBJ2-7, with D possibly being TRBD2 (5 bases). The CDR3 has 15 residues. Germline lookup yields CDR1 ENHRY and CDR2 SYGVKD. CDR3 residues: CAISDPGFTVYGQYF. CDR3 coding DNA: TGTGCCATCAGTGATCCGGGATTTACCGTTTACGGGCAGTACTTC.

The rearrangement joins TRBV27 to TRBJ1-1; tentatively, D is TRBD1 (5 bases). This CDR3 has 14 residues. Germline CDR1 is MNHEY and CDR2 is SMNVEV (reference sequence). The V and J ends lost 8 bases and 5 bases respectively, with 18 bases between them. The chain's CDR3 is CASRRGLGGTEAFF. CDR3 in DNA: TGTGCCAGCCGTAGGGGCCTTGGGGGGACTGAAGCTTTCTTT.

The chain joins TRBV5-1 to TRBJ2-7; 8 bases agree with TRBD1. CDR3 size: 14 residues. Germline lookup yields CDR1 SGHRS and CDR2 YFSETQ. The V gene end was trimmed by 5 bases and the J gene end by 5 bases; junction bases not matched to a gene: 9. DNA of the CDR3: TGCGCCAGCAGGTTGAAGGACAGGGCTGACGAGCAGTACTTC. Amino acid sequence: CASRLKDRADEQYF.

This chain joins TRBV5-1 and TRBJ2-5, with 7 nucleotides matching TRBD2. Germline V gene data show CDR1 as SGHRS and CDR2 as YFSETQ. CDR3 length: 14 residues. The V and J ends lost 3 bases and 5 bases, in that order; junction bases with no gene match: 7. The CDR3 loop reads CASSSERGVETQYF. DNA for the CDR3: TGCGCCAGCAGCTCAGAGCGGGGCGTGGAGACCCAGTACTTC.

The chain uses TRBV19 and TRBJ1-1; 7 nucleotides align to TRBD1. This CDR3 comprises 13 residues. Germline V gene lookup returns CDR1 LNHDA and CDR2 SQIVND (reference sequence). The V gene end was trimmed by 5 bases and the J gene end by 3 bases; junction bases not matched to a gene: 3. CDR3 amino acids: CASSSDRDTEAFF. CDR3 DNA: TGTGCCAGTAGTTCAGACAGGGACACTGAAGCTTTCTTT.

In DNA, the CDR3 is TGCGCCAGCAGCTTGGCCCGGGCGGGGGGATTCTTAGATACGCAGTATTTT. Encoded protein: CASSLARAGGFLDTQYF. This chain joins TRBV5-1 and TRBJ2-3; 8 nucleotides match TRBD2. Germline loops: CDR1 SGHRS, CDR2 YFSETQ. Germline trimming cut 0 bases from V and 5 bases from J; bases unmatched to any gene: 11. CDR3 size: 17 residues.

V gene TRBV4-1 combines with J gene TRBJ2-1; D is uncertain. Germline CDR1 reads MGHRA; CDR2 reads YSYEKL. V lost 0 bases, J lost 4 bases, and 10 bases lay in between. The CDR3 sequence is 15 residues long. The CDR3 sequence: CASSQELATYNEQFF. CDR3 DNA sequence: TGCGCCAGCAGCCAAGAATTGGCCACATACAATGAGCAGTTCTTC.

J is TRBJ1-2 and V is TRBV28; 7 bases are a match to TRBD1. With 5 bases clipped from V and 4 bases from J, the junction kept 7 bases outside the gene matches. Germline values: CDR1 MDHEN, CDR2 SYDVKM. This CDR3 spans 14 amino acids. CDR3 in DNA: TGTGCCAGCAGTGGGGGGACAGCAGCCTATGGCTACACCTTC. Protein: CASSGGTAAYGYTF.

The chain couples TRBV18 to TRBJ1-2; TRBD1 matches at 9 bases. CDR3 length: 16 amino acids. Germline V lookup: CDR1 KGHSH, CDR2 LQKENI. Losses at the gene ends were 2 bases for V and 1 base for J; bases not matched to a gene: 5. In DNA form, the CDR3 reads TGTGCCAGCTCACCAGGGACAGGGAACTTTAACTATGGCTACACCTTC. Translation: CASSPGTGNFNYGYTF.

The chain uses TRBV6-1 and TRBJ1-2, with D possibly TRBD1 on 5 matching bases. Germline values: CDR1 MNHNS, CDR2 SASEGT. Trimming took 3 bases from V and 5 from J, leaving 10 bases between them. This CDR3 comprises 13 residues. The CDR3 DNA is TGTGCCAGCAGTGAGGGCGGGGGGTATGGCTACACCTTC. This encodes CASSEGGGYGYTF.

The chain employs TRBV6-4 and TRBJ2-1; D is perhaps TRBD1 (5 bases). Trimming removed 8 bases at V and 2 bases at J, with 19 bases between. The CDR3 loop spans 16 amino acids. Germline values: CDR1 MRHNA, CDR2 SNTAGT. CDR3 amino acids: CASPFQVTVTYNEQFF. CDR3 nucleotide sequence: TGTGCCAGCCCGTTTCAGGTGACAGTTACCTACAATGAGCAGTTCTTC.

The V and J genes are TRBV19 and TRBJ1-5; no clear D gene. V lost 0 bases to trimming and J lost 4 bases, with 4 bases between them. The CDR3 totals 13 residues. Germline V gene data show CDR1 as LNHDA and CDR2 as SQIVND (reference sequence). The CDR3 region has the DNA TGTGCCAGTAGTATAGAGCTTAATCAGCCCCAGCATTTT. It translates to CASSIELNQPQHF.

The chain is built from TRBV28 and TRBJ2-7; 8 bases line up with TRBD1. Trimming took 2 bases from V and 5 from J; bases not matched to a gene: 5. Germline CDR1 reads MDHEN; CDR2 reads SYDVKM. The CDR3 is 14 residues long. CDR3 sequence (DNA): TGTGCCAGCAGTTTACTGACAGGGGATCACGAGCAGTACTTC. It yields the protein CASSLLTGDHEQYF.